This T cell receptor beta chain appears in the sequencing data of a study of OX40 agonist ivuxolimab in advanced cancers. Whole-study context: A diagnosis of hepatocellular carcinoma, melanoma, renal cell or head and neck cancer was present in dose-escalation patients.

The germline CDR1 and CDR2 sequences are SGHVS and FNYEAQ. This CDR3 has 15 residues. With 5 bases clipped from V and 1 base from J, the junction kept 6 bases outside the gene matches. With regard to this clone: Its antigen is still unknown.

Whole-study results and caveats: Low normalized T-cell clonal expansion also characterized some of the nonresponders.

The table came from immunoSEQ multiplex PCR; TCRdb's copy has only in-frame clones and leaves some out. The sample lists 55,000 to 70,000 clones, 83% occurring once. V and J are TRBV7-6 and TRBJ2-3; 7 nucleotides match TRBD2. The material was CD4+ or CD8+ T cells sorted from blood, obtained in a trial of the OX40 agonist ivuxolimab. This receptor was taken from an adult with an advanced solid tumor such as melanoma, head and neck, liver or kidney cancer. CDR3 loop: CASSRERGGTDTQYF. CDR3 sequence (DNA): TGTGCCAGCAGCAGAGAGCGGGGCGGCACAGATACGCAGTATTTT.